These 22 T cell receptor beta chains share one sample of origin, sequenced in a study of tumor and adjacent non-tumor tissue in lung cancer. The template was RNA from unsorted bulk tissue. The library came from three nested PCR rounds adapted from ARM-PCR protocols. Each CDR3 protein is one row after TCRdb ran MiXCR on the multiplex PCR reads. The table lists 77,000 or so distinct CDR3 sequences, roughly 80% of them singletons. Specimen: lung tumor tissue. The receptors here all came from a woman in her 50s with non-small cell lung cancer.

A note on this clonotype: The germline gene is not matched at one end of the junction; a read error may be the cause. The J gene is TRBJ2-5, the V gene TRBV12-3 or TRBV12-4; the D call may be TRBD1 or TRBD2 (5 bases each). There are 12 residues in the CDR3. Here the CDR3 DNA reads TGCGCCAGCAGTTTAGCCATCGGGGCCCACTACTTC. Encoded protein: CASSLAIGAHYF.

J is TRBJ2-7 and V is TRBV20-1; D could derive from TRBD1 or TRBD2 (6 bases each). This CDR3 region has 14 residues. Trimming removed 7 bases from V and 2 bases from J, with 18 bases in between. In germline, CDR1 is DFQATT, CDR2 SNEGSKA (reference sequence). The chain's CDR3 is CSVRFQGRTYEQYF. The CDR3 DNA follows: TGCAGTGTTAGGTTCCAGGGGAGGACCTACGAGCAGTACTTC.

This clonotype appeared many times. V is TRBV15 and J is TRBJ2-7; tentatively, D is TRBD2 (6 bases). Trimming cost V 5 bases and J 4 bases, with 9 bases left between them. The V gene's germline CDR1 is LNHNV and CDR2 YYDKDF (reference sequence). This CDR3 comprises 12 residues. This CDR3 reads CATSPEGYEQYF. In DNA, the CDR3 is TGTGCCACCAGCCCGGAGGGATACGAGCAGTACTTC. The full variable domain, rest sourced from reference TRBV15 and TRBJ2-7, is DAMVIQNPRYQVTQFGKPVTLSCSQTLNHNVMYWYQQKSSQAPKLLFHYYDKDFNNEADTPDNFQSRRPNTSFCFLDIRSPGLGDTAMYLCATSPEGYEQYFGPGTRLTVT.

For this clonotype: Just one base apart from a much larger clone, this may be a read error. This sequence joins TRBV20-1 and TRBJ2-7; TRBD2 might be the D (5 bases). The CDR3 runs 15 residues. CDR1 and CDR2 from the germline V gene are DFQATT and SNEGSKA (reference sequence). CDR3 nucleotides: TGCACTGCTAGAGAGGTTGAACGGGAAAACTACGAGCAGTACTTC. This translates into CTAREVERENYEQYF.

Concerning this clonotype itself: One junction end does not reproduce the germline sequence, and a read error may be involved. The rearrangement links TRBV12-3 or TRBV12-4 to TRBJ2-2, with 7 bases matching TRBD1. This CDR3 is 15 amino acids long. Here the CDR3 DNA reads TGTGCCAGCAATTTGACAGGGTTGGACACCTGGGAGCCGTTTTTT. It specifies CASNLTGLDTWEPFF.

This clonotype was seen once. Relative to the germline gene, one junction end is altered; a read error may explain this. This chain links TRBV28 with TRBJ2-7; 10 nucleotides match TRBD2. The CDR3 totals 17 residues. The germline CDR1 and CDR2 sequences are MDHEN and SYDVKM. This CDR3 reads CASSYVLGLALAYEQYF. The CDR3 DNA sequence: TGTGCCAGTAGTTACGTTTTGGGACTAGCGCTCGCCTACGAGCAGTACTTC.

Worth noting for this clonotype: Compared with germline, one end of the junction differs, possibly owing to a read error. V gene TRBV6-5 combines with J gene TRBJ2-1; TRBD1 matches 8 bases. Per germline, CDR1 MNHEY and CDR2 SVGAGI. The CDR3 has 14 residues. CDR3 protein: CANSTGTGSPEQFF. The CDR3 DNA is TGTGCCAACAGTACCGGGACAGGATCCCCAGAGCAGTTCTTT.

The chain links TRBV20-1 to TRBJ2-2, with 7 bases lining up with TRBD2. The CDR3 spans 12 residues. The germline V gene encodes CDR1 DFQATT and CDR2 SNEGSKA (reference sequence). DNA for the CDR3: TGCAGCGGGCTAGCGGTGGACGGAAAGCTGTTTTTT. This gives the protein CSGLAVDGKLFF.

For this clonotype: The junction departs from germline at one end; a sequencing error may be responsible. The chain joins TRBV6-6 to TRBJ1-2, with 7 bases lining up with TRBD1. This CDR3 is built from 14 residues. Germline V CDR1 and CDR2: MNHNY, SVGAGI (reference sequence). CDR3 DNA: TGTGCCAGCACCACCGGGACAGCTAACTATGCCTACACCTTC. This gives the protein CASTTGTANYAYTF.

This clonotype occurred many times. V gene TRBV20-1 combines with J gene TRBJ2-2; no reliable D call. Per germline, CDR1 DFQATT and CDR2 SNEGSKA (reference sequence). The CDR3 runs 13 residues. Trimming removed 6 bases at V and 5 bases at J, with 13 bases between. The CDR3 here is CSAARGPTGELFF. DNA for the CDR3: TGCAGTGCCGCCCGTGGGCCGACCGGGGAGCTGTTTTTT.

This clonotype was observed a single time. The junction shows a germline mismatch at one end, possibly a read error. The CDR3 sequence: CASSLGGRLAGTDTRYF. DNA of the CDR3: TGTGCCAGCAGTTTAGGGGGAAGACTAGCGGGCACAGATACGCGCTATTTT. The chain has TRBV7-8 and TRBJ2-3, with TRBD2 matching 10 bases. Looked up from germline, CDR1 is SGHVS and CDR2 is FQNEAQ. The CDR3 consists of 17 residues.

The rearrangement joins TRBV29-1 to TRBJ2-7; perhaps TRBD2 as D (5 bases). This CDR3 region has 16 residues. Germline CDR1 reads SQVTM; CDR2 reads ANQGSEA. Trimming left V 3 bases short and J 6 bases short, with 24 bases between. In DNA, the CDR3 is TGCAGCGTTGACATAGGTTCCGTAACCGGGGTCGGCGAGCAGTACTTC. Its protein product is CSVDIGSVTGVGEQYF.

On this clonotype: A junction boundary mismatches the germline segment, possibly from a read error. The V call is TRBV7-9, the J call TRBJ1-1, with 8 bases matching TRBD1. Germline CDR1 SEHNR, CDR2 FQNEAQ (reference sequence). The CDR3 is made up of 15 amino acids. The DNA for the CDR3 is TGTACCAGCAGCCTCCCGCTACCGACAGGGGTCGGCGCTTTCTTT. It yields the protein CTSSLPLPTGVGAFF. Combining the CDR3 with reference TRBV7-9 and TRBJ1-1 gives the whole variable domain DTGVSQNPRHKITKRGQNVTFRCDPISEHNRLYWYRQTLGQGPEFLTYFQNEAQLEKSRLLSDRFSAERPKGSFSTLEIQRTEQGDSAMYLCTSSLPLPTGVGAFFGQGTRLTVV.

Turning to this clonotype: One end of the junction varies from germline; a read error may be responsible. Here the CDR3 reads CAISDRLAGGPGGTGDLFF. CDR3 nucleotides: TGTGCCATTAGTGATCGACTAGCGGGAGGGCCTGGTGGCACCGGGGATCTGTTTTTT. The chain uses TRBV10-3 and TRBJ2-2; 14 nucleotides agree with TRBD2. CDR1 is ENHRY and CDR2 is SYGVKD in the germline V gene. This CDR3 is 19 amino acids long.

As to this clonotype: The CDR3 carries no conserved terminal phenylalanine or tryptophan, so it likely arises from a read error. The CDR3 nucleotides are TGCAGCGTTGCCGCCGGGATTAGCGGTGGGGGTGAGCAGTACCTC. It encodes CSVAAGISGGGEQYL. This chain joins TRBV29-1 and TRBJ2-7; D is possibly TRBD2 (6 bases). CDR1 SQVTM and CDR2 ANQGSEA come from the germline V gene. V was clipped by 4 bases and J by 7 bases, with 23 bases between them. The CDR3 totals 15 residues.

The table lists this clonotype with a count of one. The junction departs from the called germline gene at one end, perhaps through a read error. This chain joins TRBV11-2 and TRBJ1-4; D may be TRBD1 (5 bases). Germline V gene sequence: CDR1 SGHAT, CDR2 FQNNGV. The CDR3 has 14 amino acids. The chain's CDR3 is CASRLAGISEKLFF. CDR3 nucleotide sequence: TGTGCGAGCAGGTTAGCAGGGATTAGTGAAAAACTGTTTTTT.

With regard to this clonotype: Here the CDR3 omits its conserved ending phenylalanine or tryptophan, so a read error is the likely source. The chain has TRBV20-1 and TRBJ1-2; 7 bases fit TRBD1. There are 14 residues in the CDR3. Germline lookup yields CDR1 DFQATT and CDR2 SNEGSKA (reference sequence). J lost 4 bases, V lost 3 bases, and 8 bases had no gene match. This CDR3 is CSARSGTVTYGYTS. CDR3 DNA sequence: TGCAGTGCTAGGTCAGGGACAGTCACCTATGGCTACACCTCC.

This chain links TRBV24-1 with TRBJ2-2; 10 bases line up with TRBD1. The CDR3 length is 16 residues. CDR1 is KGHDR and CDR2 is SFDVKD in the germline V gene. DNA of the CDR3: TGTGTCACAAGTGGGACAGGGGCCCCGAACACCGGGGAGCTGTTTTTT. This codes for CVTSGTGAPNTGELFF.

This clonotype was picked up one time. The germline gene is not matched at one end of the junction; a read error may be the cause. The CDR3 DNA is TGTGCCACTAGTGATTTGCCCCATGCGAACACCGGGGAGTTGTTTTTT. It encodes CATSDLPHANTGELFF. The genes are TRBV24-1 and TRBJ2-2, with D perhaps matching TRBD2 (5 bases). The CDR3 length is 16 residues. The V gene's germline CDR1 is KGHDR and CDR2 SFDVKD.

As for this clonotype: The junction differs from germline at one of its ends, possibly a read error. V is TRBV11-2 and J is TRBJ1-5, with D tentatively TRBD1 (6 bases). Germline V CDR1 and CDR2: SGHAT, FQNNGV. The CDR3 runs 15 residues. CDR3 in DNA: TGTGCCAGCAGCGCAAAGGGGGTTAGCAATCAGCCCCGGCATTTT. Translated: CASSAKGVSNQPRHF.

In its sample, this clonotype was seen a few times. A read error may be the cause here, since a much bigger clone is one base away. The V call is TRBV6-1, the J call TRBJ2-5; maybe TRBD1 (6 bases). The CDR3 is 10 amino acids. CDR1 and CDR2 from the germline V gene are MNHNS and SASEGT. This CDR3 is CVSGRDTEYF. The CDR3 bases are TGTGTCAGCGGCCGGGACACGGAGTACTTC.

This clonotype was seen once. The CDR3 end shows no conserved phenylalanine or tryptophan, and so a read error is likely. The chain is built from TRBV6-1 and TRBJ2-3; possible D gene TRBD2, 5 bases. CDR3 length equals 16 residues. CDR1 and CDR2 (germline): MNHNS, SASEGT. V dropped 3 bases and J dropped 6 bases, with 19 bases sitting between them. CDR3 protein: CASSETIARGRDTQYI. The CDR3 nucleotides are TGTGCCAGCAGTGAGACCATAGCGCGAGGGCGCGATACGCAGTATATT.